The 9 T cell receptor beta chains in this list originate from one sample, sequenced in a study of T-cell reconstitution after alpha-beta-depleted transplantation in children (dated by TCRdb to the mid-2010s). Library method: PCR. Reads for this sample came from an Illumina HiSeq 2500. TCR libraries were prepared with molecular barcoding, using unique molecular identifiers to normalize TCRbeta repertoire quantification. TCRdb trimmed the raw reads at Q25, called clones with MiXCR and kept productive beta chains. A single entry per CDR3 protein holds the most common genes and DNA from its merged rows. In all, the sample holds about 610,000 distinct CDR3 sequences, and over 9.5% of those were seen once. Of the sample, roughly 4% is held by the ten largest clones. Here the sequenced sample was PBMCs from the stem cell graft donor, taken from the stem cell graft. The receptors shown here come from a human donor who donated a stem cell graft to a child with acute myeloid leukemia.

This clonotype was observed a few times. The chain carries TRBV6-2 or TRBV6-3 and TRBJ2-2; D possibly corresponds to TRBD2 (6 bases). The CDR3 runs 16 residues. Trimming pared 6 bases from V and 4 bases from J, leaving 18 bases between. The germline gives CDR1 MNHEY, CDR2 SVGEGT. The CDR3 loop is CASSSVRRAFTGELFF. Here the CDR3 DNA reads TGTGCCAGCAGCTCCGTGAGGAGGGCCTTCACCGGGGAGCTGTTTTTT.

This clonotype was counted between two and nine times. The chain carries TRBV9 and TRBJ2-3; 8 positions agree with TRBD2. CDR3 length: 13 residues. After removal of 7 bases from V and 5 bases from J, the junction contained 6 bases not matched to a gene. Germline-derived CDR1 and CDR2 are SGDLS and YYNGEE. CDR3 bases: TGTGCCAGCGGTGGGACTAGAAAAGATACGCAGTATTTT. Amino acids: CASGGTRKDTQYF.

There are a few counts of this clonotype. V is TRBV20-1 and J is TRBJ2-7, with 9 bases fitting TRBD2. V was clipped by 5 bases and J by 3 bases; unmatched bases: 8. This CDR3 region has 14 residues. Per the germline V gene, CDR1 is DFQATT and CDR2 is SNEGSKA (reference sequence). The CDR3: CSALTSGAYYEQYF. CDR3 in DNA: TGCAGTGCTTTGACTAGCGGAGCCTACTACGAGCAGTACTTC.

This clonotype was picked up a small number of times. The V gene is TRBV10-3, the J gene TRBJ1-4; D unresolved. This CDR3 region has 15 residues. Trimming left V 0 bases short and J 7 bases short, with 12 bases between. The germline gives CDR1 ENHRY, CDR2 SYGVKD. CDR3 coding DNA: TGTGCCATCAGTGAGTCGGGCCGGAGCACTGAAAAACTGTTTTTT. Protein product: CAISESGRSTEKLFF.

In its sample, this clonotype was seen many times. The gene calls are TRBV12-3 or TRBV12-4 and TRBJ2-2; TRBD2 matches 12 bases. The CDR3 totals 17 residues. Germline trimming cut 2 bases from V and 5 bases from J; bases unmatched to any gene: 6. The CDR3 DNA follows: TGTGCCAGCAGTTTACCGCTAGCGGGAGGGAGGACCGGGGAGCTGTTTTTT. This encodes CASSLPLAGGRTGELFF.

This clonotype was recorded a few times. This chain uses TRBV28 with TRBJ1-5; 9 nucleotides match TRBD1. The CDR3 has 15 residues. CDR1 MDHEN and CDR2 SYDVKM come from the germline V gene. Trimming removed 2 bases from V and 6 bases from J; junction bases left unmatched: 5. The CDR3 spells CASSLGDRDTQPQHF. CDR3 coding DNA: TGTGCCAGCAGTTTAGGGGACAGGGACACTCAGCCCCAGCATTTT.

CDR3 region: CASSQFLAYEQYF. CDR3 sequence (DNA): TGTGCCAGCAGCCAGTTCCTTGCCTACGAGCAGTACTTC. This chain joins TRBV4-2 and TRBJ2-7; no firm D call. Germline CDR1 LGHNA, CDR2 YNFKEQ. The CDR3 length is 13 residues. Trimming stripped 3 bases from V and 2 bases from J, with 8 bases between.

The rearrangement uses TRBV27 and TRBJ2-2; 13 bases map to TRBD2. The CDR3 covers 16 residues. From germline, CDR1 is MNHEY and CDR2 SMNVEV (reference sequence). V was clipped by 6 bases and J by 7 bases; unmatched bases: 8. CDR3 sequence reads: CASRRGLAGVFGELFF. For the CDR3, the DNA is TGTGCCAGCAGGAGAGGACTAGCGGGAGTTTTCGGGGAGCTGTTTTTT.

The chain employs TRBV9 and TRBJ2-1; a possible D gene is TRBD2 (6 bases). The CDR3 loop spans 15 amino acids. V lost 0 bases, J lost 10 bases, and 17 bases lay in between. Looked up from germline, CDR1 is SGDLS and CDR2 is YYNGEE. In DNA form, the CDR3 reads TGTGCCAGCAGCGTAGGAGGAGGGAACCAACCCGAGCAGTTCTTC. This codes for CASSVGGGNQPEQFF.